Following are 32 T cell receptor beta chains from one sample sequenced in a study of early T cells in non-severe SARS-CoV-2 infection. A single record per CDR3 protein comes from TCRdb applying MiXCR to the 5' RACE reads. The sample lists 20,000 to 30,000 distinct CDR3 sequences; less than 7% were seen once. The sample was whole blood. All receptors derive from an adult who was a healthcare worker with PCR-confirmed SARS-CoV-2 infection or an uninfected control (not recorded which).

At least ten counts were recorded for this clonotype. V is TRBV5-4 and J is TRBJ1-1; D remains ambiguous. V lost 0 bases and J lost 1, with 10 bases in between. Germline values: CDR1 SGHNT, CDR2 YYREEE (reference sequence). This CDR3 has 15 amino acids. The CDR3 spells CASSLDVTPNTEAFF. The CDR3 region has the DNA TGTGCCAGCAGCTTGGATGTGACACCGAACACTGAAGCTTTCTTT.

J is TRBJ2-4 and V is TRBV2; TRBD1 agrees at 9 bases. Trimming removed 8 bases from V and 1 base from J; junction bases left unmatched: 12. This CDR3 is 17 amino acids long. Germline assignment: CDR1 SNHLY and CDR2 FYNNEI. DNA for the CDR3: TGTGCCAGCGCCGGGACAGGGCTGGGGGGGGCCAAAAACATTCAGTACTTC. Translated: CASAGTGLGGAKNIQYF.

The sample holds many counts of this clonotype. The chain joins TRBV5-1 to TRBJ2-5; no reliable D call. The germline gives CDR1 SGHRS, CDR2 YFSETQ. The CDR3 spans 11 residues. V lost 6 bases, J lost 3 bases, and 6 bases lay in between. The CDR3 region is CASKREETQYF. The CDR3, as DNA: TGCGCCAGCAAAAGGGAAGAGACCCAGTACTTC.

This clonotype showed up just a few times. The J gene is TRBJ2-1, the V gene TRBV29-1; 10 positions match TRBD2. V gave up 6 bases and J gave up 4 bases; unmatched junction bases: 6. The CDR3 totals 14 residues. The germline CDR1 and CDR2 sequences are SQVTM and ANQGSEA. This chain's CDR3 is CSVSGLAYYNEQFF. The CDR3 nucleotides are TGCAGCGTCTCGGGACTAGCGTATTACAATGAGCAGTTCTTC.

Ten or more counts support this clonotype. The chain recombines TRBV25-1 with TRBJ2-1; 9 positions match TRBD1. This CDR3 is 16 amino acids long. Trimming cost V 3 bases and J 4 bases; bases outside gene matches: 7. Germline V gene data show CDR1 as MGHDK and CDR2 as SYGVNS. The CDR3 region is CASSDQGQGWYNEQFF. Written as DNA, the CDR3 is TGTGCCAGCAGTGATCAGGGACAGGGTTGGTACAATGAGCAGTTCTTC.

This chain joins TRBV11-3 and TRBJ1-1; D uncertain. Trimming removed 2 bases from V and 4 bases from J, with 8 bases in between. Germline CDR1 and CDR2: SGHNT and YENEEA. This CDR3 spans 13 amino acids. CDR3 nucleotide sequence: TGTGCCAGCAGCTTAATTCACGGCACTGAAGCTTTCTTT. Translation: CASSLIHGTEAFF.

This clonotype was recorded at least ten times. The CDR3 DNA follows: TGTGCCAGCAGTCGCGGACTGAAATCCTACGAGCAGTACTTC. Translating gives CASSRGLKSYEQYF. The V gene is TRBV6-5, the J gene TRBJ2-7; maybe TRBD2 (5 bases). The CDR3 contains 14 residues. Germline CDR1 is MNHEY and CDR2 is SVGAGI. The V and J ends lost 5 bases and 1 base respectively, with 12 bases between them.

In this sample, this clonotype turned up a few times. The chain employs TRBV28 and TRBJ2-7; TRBD1 matches at 7 bases. The V gene's germline CDR1 is MDHEN and CDR2 SYDVKM. J gave up 2 bases and V 4 bases, and 8 bases lay outside the gene matches. CDR3 length: 15 amino acids. This chain's CDR3 is CASSSPPTGTYEQYF. CDR3 nucleotides: TGTGCCAGCAGTTCCCCCCCGACAGGGACCTACGAGCAGTACTTC.

This clonotype has only a few counts. The chain recombines TRBV18 with TRBJ1-2, with D possibly being TRBD1 (6 bases). In germline, CDR1 is KGHSH, CDR2 LQKENI. This CDR3 comprises 18 residues. V lost 3 bases and J 4 bases, leaving 24 bases between the germline ends. CDR3 nucleotides: TGTGCCAGCTCACCGGGGGGCTCACCAGTTACAGGGATCTATGGCTACACCTTC. Amino acid sequence: CASSPGGSPVTGIYGYTF.

This clonotype was found many times. This sequence joins TRBV6-2 or TRBV6-3 and TRBJ1-1, with 7 bases lining up with TRBD1. Trimming cost V 4 bases and J 0 bases; bases outside gene matches: 5. The CDR3 loop spans 15 amino acids. The V gene's germline CDR1 is MNHEY and CDR2 SVGEGT. The CDR3 DNA follows: TGTGCCAGCAGTTCCCAGACAGGGATGAACACTGAAGCTTTCTTT. Amino acids: CASSSQTGMNTEAFF.

The chain joins TRBV11-2 to TRBJ2-3; TRBD1 might be the D (5 bases). The germline V and J ends were trimmed by 2 bases and 2 bases, with 8 bases remaining between them. CDR3 size: 14 residues. Germline V gives CDR1 SGHAT, CDR2 FQNNGV. The CDR3 spells CASSLKDITDTQYF. The CDR3 nucleotides read TGTGCCAGCAGCTTAAAGGACATCACAGATACGCAGTATTTT.

The table lists this clonotype with a few counts. The chain recombines TRBV2 with TRBJ1-5; D not certain. The V end was cut by 4 bases, the J end by 5 bases, with 9 bases between. Looked up from germline, CDR1 is SNHLY and CDR2 is FYNNEI. This CDR3 contains 13 residues. CDR3 nucleotide sequence: TGTGCCAGCAGTGGAGGCCACGATCAGCCCCAGCATTTT. This encodes CASSGGHDQPQHF.

Many counts were recorded for this clonotype. This chain links TRBV15 with TRBJ2-5, with D perhaps TRBD1 (6 bases). The CDR3 is 14 amino acids. The germline V and J ends were trimmed by 0 bases and 3 bases, with 8 bases remaining between them. CDR1 LNHNV and CDR2 YYDKDF come from the germline V gene (reference sequence). The CDR3 loop is CATSRDAGEETQYF. For the CDR3, the DNA is TGTGCCACCAGCAGAGATGCAGGGGAAGAGACCCAGTACTTC.

This clonotype was seen many times. The chain joins TRBV11-2 to TRBJ1-6; 10 bases fit TRBD1. V trimming: 7 bases; J trimming: 7 bases; junction bases outside the gene matches: 4. This CDR3 contains 14 residues. Germline CDR1 and CDR2: SGHAT and FQNNGV. The CDR3 DNA is TGTGCCAGCAACCGGGACAGGGGAAATTCACCCCTCCACTTT. This gives the protein CASNRDRGNSPLHF.

The chain couples TRBV4-3 to TRBJ2-3, with D possibly matching TRBD2 (5 bases). The CDR3 is 16 residues long. Germline V gives CDR1 LGHNA, CDR2 YSLEER. Trimming pared 4 bases from V and 8 bases from J, leaving 22 bases between. CDR3 in amino acids: CASSPQTTRNGFTQYF. The CDR3 DNA sequence: TGCGCCAGCAGCCCGCAGACTACCCGTAACGGCTTTACGCAGTATTTT.

There are many counts of this clonotype. This chain links TRBV11-2 with TRBJ2-7; D gene unclear. This CDR3 spans 15 amino acids. Germline V gives CDR1 SGHAT, CDR2 FQNNGV. Trimming left V 1 base short and J 0 bases short, with 10 bases between. The CDR3 DNA is TGTGCCAGCAGCTTAGGACTCACCATCTCCTACGAGCAGTACTTC. Protein: CASSLGLTISYEQYF.

This clonotype has at least ten counts. V is TRBV2 and J is TRBJ1-2, with D perhaps matching TRBD1 (5 bases). Trimming took off 8 bases at V and 0 bases at J, with 16 bases between the two ends. The CDR3 runs 15 residues. The germline V gene has CDR1 SNHLY and CDR2 FYNNEI. This chain's CDR3 is CASFPGDSPNYGYTF. The CDR3 DNA sequence: TGTGCCAGCTTTCCGGGGGACTCGCCTAACTATGGCTACACCTTC.

The chain combines TRBV6-2 or TRBV6-3 with TRBJ2-2; perhaps D is TRBD1 or TRBD2 (5 bases each). V was shortened by 6 bases and J by 7 bases, with 18 bases between the two germline ends. The CDR3 has 15 amino acids. Germline-derived CDR1 and CDR2 are MNHEY and SVGEGT. In DNA, the CDR3 is TGTGCCAGCAGCCGCTCCGGGACGTACAACGGGGAGCTGTTTTTT. Translation gives CASSRSGTYNGELFF.

This clonotype was counted many times. An end of the junction does not agree with germline; a read error may underlie this. V gene TRBV29-1 combines with J gene TRBJ1-1, with D unresolved. CDR1 and CDR2 from the germline V gene are SQVTM and ANQGSEA. The CDR3 has 8 residues. CDR3 sequence: CSPEYGIF. CDR3 DNA: TGCAGCCCAGAGTATGGGATCTTT.

This clonotype appeared many times. The chain couples TRBV7-8 to TRBJ1-5, with D unresolved. In germline, CDR1 is SGHVS, CDR2 FQNEAQ. Between the trimmed V and J ends, which lost 1 base and 7 bases, there was a span of 8 bases. The CDR3 is 13 residues long. The CDR3 DNA follows: TGTGCCAGCAGCTTAGGGGTCGGGCAGCCCCAGCATTTT. Residues: CASSLGVGQPQHF.

This clonotype is labeled as medium-sized. The chain recombines TRBV3-1 with TRBJ2-7, with D tentatively TRBD2 (6 bases). The CDR3 spans 13 residues. The germline CDR1 and CDR2 sequences are LGHDT and YNNKEL (reference sequence). Trimming stripped 2 bases from V and 6 bases from J, with 11 bases between. CDR3 loop: CASSQLGGPEQYF. CDR3 nucleotides: TGTGCCAGCAGCCAACTGGGGGGACCCGAGCAGTACTTC.

CDR3 DNA: TGTGCCAGCAGTTTGTTTGGGGGTTCAGATACGCAGTATTTT. Its protein product is CASSLFGGSDTQYF. The V and J genes are TRBV28 and TRBJ2-3, with D possibly being TRBD1 or TRBD2 (5 bases each). Trimming removed 3 bases from V and 4 bases from J, with 11 bases in between. The CDR3 has 14 amino acids. Looked up from germline, CDR1 is MDHEN and CDR2 is SYDVKM. The complete variable domain, with remaining parts taken from reference TRBV28 and TRBJ2-3, reads DVKVTQSSRYLVKRTGEKVFLECVQDMDHENMFWYRQDPGLGLRLIYFSYDVKMKEKGDIPEGYSVSREKKERFSLILESASTNQTSMYLCASSLFGGSDTQYFGPGTRLTVL.

This clonotype was seen ten or more times. The rearrangement uses TRBV20-1 and TRBJ1-1, with D perhaps TRBD1 (6 bases). There are 13 residues in the CDR3. Trimming removed 3 bases at V and 4 bases at J, with 12 bases between. CDR1 and CDR2 from the germline V gene are DFQATT and SNEGSKA (reference sequence). Here the CDR3 reads CSASRGQSTEAFF. The CDR3 DNA follows: TGCAGTGCTAGTCGGGGGCAGAGCACTGAAGCTTTCTTT.

Only one count was recorded for this clonotype. V usage is TRBV28 and J usage is TRBJ2-5; 10 nucleotides line up with TRBD1. V shed 7 bases and J 4 bases; nucleotides not matched to a gene: 6. The CDR3 covers 14 residues. Per germline, CDR1 MDHEN and CDR2 SYDVKM. The CDR3 bases are TGTGCCAGCACCGGGACAGGGGCCCTAGAGACCCAGTACTTC. This sequence encodes CASTGTGALETQYF.

This clonotype was seen repeatedly, ten times or more. The chain has TRBV19 and TRBJ2-5; 9 positions match TRBD1. The germline CDR1 and CDR2 sequences are LNHDA and SQIVND (reference sequence). The V gene end was trimmed by 5 bases and the J gene end by 4 bases; junction bases not matched to a gene: 11. The CDR3 is 16 residues long. The CDR3 sequence is CASSPRTGVPTETQYF. For the CDR3, the DNA is TGTGCCAGTAGTCCAAGGACAGGGGTCCCGACAGAGACCCAGTACTTC.

The chain employs TRBV11-1 and TRBJ2-7, with D possibly being TRBD2 (5 bases). Between the trimmed V and J ends, which lost 5 bases and 3 bases, there was a span of 11 bases. Germline V gene lookup returns CDR1 SGHAT and CDR2 FQDESV (reference sequence). This CDR3 has 13 residues. The CDR3: CASSPGFVYEQYF. The CDR3 DNA follows: TGTGCCAGCAGCCCGGGATTCGTCTACGAGCAGTACTTC.

This clonotype was observed at least ten times. The chain employs TRBV6-5 and TRBJ2-6, with 13 nucleotides matching TRBD2. V lost 5 bases and J lost 0; bases outside the gene matches: 4. CDR3 size: 18 residues. Germline V gives CDR1 MNHEY, CDR2 SVGAGI. CDR3 protein: CASSGLAGALSGANVLTF. The DNA for the CDR3 is TGTGCCAGCAGTGGACTAGCGGGGGCCCTCTCTGGGGCCAACGTCCTGACTTTC.

This clonotype was seen only a few times. The chain recombines TRBV6-5 with TRBJ2-4; D perhaps matches TRBD2 (6 bases). CDR1 is MNHEY, CDR2 SVGAGI, per germline. Trimming left V 0 bases short and J 13 bases short, with 16 bases between. CDR3 length: 14 residues. The CDR3 protein is CASSYSPGEDRQYF. CDR3 DNA sequence: TGTGCCAGCAGTTACTCCCCCGGGGAGGATAGGCAGTACTTC.

This clonotype rates as medium-sized. The chain recombines TRBV7-9 with TRBJ1-1, with no clear D. V lost 3 bases to trimming and J lost 0 bases, with 11 bases between them. This CDR3 comprises 15 residues. Germline V gene sequence: CDR1 SEHNR, CDR2 FQNEAQ (reference sequence). Here the CDR3 reads CASSFLELMNTEAFF. CDR3 sequence (DNA): TGTGCCAGCAGCTTTTTAGAGCTGATGAACACTGAAGCTTTCTTT.

In its sample, this clonotype ranks as medium-sized. The chain uses TRBV10-3 and TRBJ1-1; no firm D call. V was pared by 6 bases and J by 3 bases, with 8 bases between. This CDR3 comprises 12 residues. The V gene's germline CDR1 is ENHRY and CDR2 SYGVKD. The CDR3 nucleotides read TGTGCCATCAGGGGGAGGGACACTGAAGCTTTCTTT. Amino acids: CAIRGRDTEAFF.

This clonotype was detected ten times or more. J is TRBJ2-7 and V is TRBV28; 12 positions match TRBD2. Trimming removed 6 bases from V and 4 bases from J; junction bases left unmatched: 7. Per the germline V gene, CDR1 is MDHEN and CDR2 is SYDVKM. The length of the CDR3 is 15 residues. CDR3 nucleotide sequence: TGTGCCAGCAGCCAAACAGGACTAGCGGGGTACGAGCAGTACTTC. This sequence encodes CASSQTGLAGYEQYF.

The rearrangement links TRBV7-9 to TRBJ2-7; D unresolved. The CDR3 has 14 amino acids. Per germline, CDR1 SEHNR and CDR2 FQNEAQ (reference sequence). The ends were cut back, 3 bases at V and 3 bases at J, with 12 bases in the middle. In nucleotides, the CDR3 is TGTGCCAGCAGCTTTAGGACCATGGGCTACGAGCAGTACTTC. Translating gives CASSFRTMGYEQYF.